This TCR beta chain was identified during a study of OX40 agonist ivuxolimab in advanced cancers. Sequenced by immunoSEQ multiplex PCR; TCRdb stores in-frame clones only, minus some. The table records about 50,000 clones, 80% to 95% of them present only once. The sequencing used CD4+ or CD8+ T cells sorted from blood, collected in a trial of the OX40 agonist ivuxolimab. The source is an adult with an advanced solid tumor such as melanoma, head and neck, liver or kidney cancer.

CDR3 DNA: TGTGCCAGCAGCCGGGACAGAGCCACAGATACGCAGTATTTT. Translating gives CASSRDRATDTQYF. This sequence joins TRBV6-5 and TRBJ2-3; TRBD1 aligns across 7 bases. Germline CDR1 reads MNHEY; CDR2 reads SVGAGI. J lost 2 bases, V lost 6 bases, and 5 bases had no gene match. The CDR3 has 14 residues.